Listed here are 27 T cell receptor beta chains from one sample, sequenced in a study of blood T cell repertoires in COVID-19. TCRdb keeps only in-frame clones here, not all; method: immunoSEQ multiplex PCR. The sample yields 210,000 or so clones, 70% to 85% seen once. Sequenced: peripheral blood. The receptor set was obtained from a woman at least 80 years old with COVID-19, enrolled during active disease.

This chain connects TRBV3-1 (or the pseudogene TRBV3-2) to TRBJ1-4; D may be TRBD1 (5 bases). Germline lookup yields CDR1 LGHDT and CDR2 YNNKEL (reference sequence). The V end lost 3 bases, the J end lost 7 bases, and 12 bases lay between the germline ends. This CDR3 comprises 14 residues. This CDR3 is CASSHGGRGEKLFF. CDR3 nucleotide sequence: TGTGCCAGCAGCCACGGGGGGAGGGGTGAAAAACTGTTTTTT.

The V gene is TRBV25-1, the J gene TRBJ1-5; D is ambiguous. The CDR3 is made up of 15 amino acids. The germline V gene has CDR1 MGHDK and CDR2 SYGVNS. V was trimmed by 10 bases and J by 0 bases, leaving 16 bases between them. The CDR3 DNA sequence: TGTGCCAAACGGGATCCGCCCTATAGCAATCAGCCCCAGCATTTT. It specifies CAKRDPPYSNQPQHF.

The gene calls are TRBV6-2 or TRBV6-3 and TRBJ1-6, with D unclear. Germline V gene data show CDR1 as MNHEY and CDR2 as SVGEGT. The CDR3 is 14 residues long. V was pared by 2 bases and J by 7 bases, with 9 bases between. CDR3 loop: CASSYGHKNSPLHF. For the CDR3, the DNA is TGTGCCAGCAGTTACGGTCACAAGAATTCACCCCTCCACTTT.

This clone was recorded a few times. This chain connects TRBV9 to TRBJ2-2, with 8 bases that match TRBD2. The V segment lost 0 bases and the J segment 2 bases; nucleotides outside the gene matches: 3. Germline CDR1 and CDR2: SGDLS and YYNGEE. The CDR3 loop spans 16 amino acids. The CDR3 region has the DNA TGTGCCAGCAGCGTAGGAGCGGGGGACAACACCGGGGAGCTGTTTTTT. Protein sequence: CASSVGAGDNTGELFF.

Only one count was recorded for this clone. The CDR3 nucleotides read TGTGCCACCAGCAGAAGTACTAGCACAGATACGCAGTATTTT. Amino acid sequence: CATSRSTSTDTQYF. The rearrangement joins TRBV15 to TRBJ2-3; D unclear. Germline CDR1 and CDR2: LNHNV and YYDKDF (reference sequence). V was cut by 2 bases and J by 0 bases, with 6 bases left in between. The CDR3 is made up of 14 amino acids.

In regard to this clone: Within the sample, other DNA sequences also encode this same CDR3. The chain uses TRBV5-1 and TRBJ2-5; a possible D gene is TRBD2 (6 bases). This CDR3 region has 14 residues. V was trimmed by 0 bases and J by 2 bases, leaving 8 bases between them. Germline V gives CDR1 SGHRS, CDR2 YFSETQ. CDR3 residues: CASSLAGGQETQYF. The CDR3 nucleotides read TGCGCCAGCAGCTTGGCCGGGGGTCAAGAGACCCAGTACTTC. Full variable domain (missing parts from reference TRBV5-1 and TRBJ2-5): KAGVTQTPRYLIKTRGQQVTLSCSPISGHRSVSWYQQTPGQGLQFLFEYFSETQRNKGNFPGRFSGRQFSNSRSEMNVSTLELGDSALYLCASSLAGGQETQYFGPGTRLLVL.

This chain uses TRBV18 with TRBJ2-1, with TRBD2 as a possible D gene (6 bases). This CDR3 has 17 amino acids. Germline V lookup: CDR1 KGHSH, CDR2 LQKENI. Between the trimmed V and J ends, which lost 3 bases and 10 bases, there was a span of 25 bases. The CDR3 protein is CASSPEPQILAAEEQFF. In DNA, the CDR3 is TGTGCCAGCTCACCTGAACCGCAAATACTAGCCGCGGAGGAGCAGTTCTTC.

The J gene is TRBJ1-2, the V gene TRBV29-1; D remains unclear. V was trimmed by 6 bases and J by 4 bases, leaving 9 bases between them. The germline gives CDR1 SQVTM, CDR2 ANQGSEA. This CDR3 is built from 11 residues. CDR3 in DNA: TGCAGCGTCGACGGACTCTATGGCTACACCTTC. Translating it yields CSVDGLYGYTF.

The J gene is TRBJ2-1, the V gene TRBV27, with TRBD2 identical over 7 bases. V was clipped by 3 bases and J by 1 base; unmatched bases: 3. The CDR3 has 15 amino acids. Germline CDR1 MNHEY, CDR2 SMNVEV (reference sequence). The CDR3 sequence is CASSFDGGSYNEQFF. The DNA for the CDR3 is TGTGCCAGCAGTTTCGACGGGGGGTCCTACAATGAGCAGTTCTTC.

This CDR3 is CSVGGRYTEAFF. CDR3 in DNA: TGCAGCGTAGGAGGTCGTTACACTGAAGCTTTCTTT. This sequence joins TRBV29-1 and TRBJ1-1; D remains unclear. The CDR3 has 12 amino acids. Germline values: CDR1 SQVTM, CDR2 ANQGSEA. V lost 6 bases and J lost 3, with 11 bases in between.

The DNA of the CDR3 is TGTGCCAGCCTTCCCTTAGCCGGGGGGGAGCTGTTTTTT. Protein sequence: CASLPLAGGELFF. The gene calls are TRBV6-6 and TRBJ2-2; D remains ambiguous. V lost 8 bases and J 8 bases, leaving 15 bases between the germline ends. The CDR3 is 13 residues long. Germline V gene data show CDR1 as MNHNY and CDR2 as SVGAGI (reference sequence).

This chain connects TRBV11-3 to TRBJ2-3; TRBD2 agrees at 11 bases. This CDR3 contains 16 residues. Losses at the gene ends were 5 bases for V and 4 bases for J; bases not matched to a gene: 8. CDR1 and CDR2 from the germline V gene are SGHNT and YENEEA. The CDR3 reads CASSEIAGGSPDTQYF. For the CDR3, the DNA is TGTGCCAGCAGCGAGATAGCGGGGGGGTCTCCAGATACGCAGTATTTT.

The chain employs TRBV28 and TRBJ1-5; D unresolved. Germline V gene sequence: CDR1 MDHEN, CDR2 SYDVKM. The length of the CDR3 is 14 residues. V dropped 3 bases and J dropped 4 bases, with 10 bases sitting between them. The CDR3 coding sequence is TGTGCCAGCAGTTTTGGGCAGCTAAATCAGCCCCAGCATTTT. Encoded protein: CASSFGQLNQPQHF. The full variable domain, rest sourced from reference TRBV28 and TRBJ1-5, is DVKVTQSSRYLVKRTGEKVFLECVQDMDHENMFWYRQDPGLGLRLIYFSYDVKMKEKGDIPEGYSVSREKKERFSLILESASTNQTSMYLCASSFGQLNQPQHFGDGTRLSIL.

This sequence joins TRBV5-4 and TRBJ1-1; D possibly corresponds to TRBD1 (6 bases). Germline assignment: CDR1 SGHNT and CDR2 YYREEE (reference sequence). The V and J ends lost 5 bases and 3 bases respectively, with 17 bases between them. The CDR3 has 15 residues. CDR3 protein: CASRPRGGPDTEAFF. The CDR3 nucleotides are TGTGCCAGCAGACCCCGGGGGGGCCCGGACACTGAAGCTTTCTTT.

J is TRBJ2-1 and V is TRBV12-3 or TRBV12-4; no clear D gene. The CDR3 is 13 amino acids. V was pared by 3 bases and J by 5 bases, with 8 bases between. The CDR3 loop reads CASSFRADNEQFF. CDR3 coding DNA: TGTGCCAGCAGTTTCCGAGCCGACAATGAGCAGTTCTTC.

The J gene is TRBJ1-1, the V gene TRBV6-5, with TRBD1 identical over 7 bases. The J segment lost 5 bases and the V segment lost 8 bases, leaving 8 bases of the junction unmatched. Germline V gives CDR1 MNHEY, CDR2 SVGAGI. There are 13 residues in the CDR3. The CDR3 loop reads CASPTQGGTEAFF. The DNA for the CDR3 is TGTGCCAGCCCCACCCAGGGGGGAACTGAAGCTTTCTTT.

The chain has TRBV27 and TRBJ2-2; the D gene is possibly TRBD2 (6 bases). Germline assignment: CDR1 MNHEY and CDR2 SMNVEV (reference sequence). CDR3 size: 18 residues. Trimming removed 1 base from V and 6 bases from J, with 21 bases in between. CDR3 amino acids: CASSLFRRDGLASGELFF. The CDR3, as DNA: TGTGCCAGCAGTTTATTTCGTCGTGACGGGCTAGCGTCCGGGGAGCTGTTTTTT.

The chain employs TRBV6-1 and TRBJ1-5; the D is unclear. V lost 2 bases to trimming and J lost 3 bases, with 11 bases between them. This CDR3 is 15 amino acids long. CDR1 is MNHNS, CDR2 SASEGT, per germline. The DNA of the CDR3 is TGTGCCAGCAGTGAACCCGAGCGGGACAATCAGCCCCAGCATTTT. This gives the protein CASSEPERDNQPQHF.

The chain recombines TRBV3-1 (or the pseudogene TRBV3-2) with TRBJ2-3; TRBD1 matches at 10 bases. Trimming at V came to 6 bases and at J to 4 bases, leaving 10 bases not matched to a gene. The CDR3 totals 16 residues. Germline V gives CDR1 LGHDT, CDR2 YNNKEL (reference sequence). In DNA form, the CDR3 reads TGTGCCAGCAGTTCCCGGCGACAGGGGGCGGCAGATACGCAGTATTTT. Residues: CASSSRRQGAADTQYF.

V and J are TRBV19 and TRBJ2-2; 11 bases are shared with TRBD1. Germline V lookup: CDR1 LNHDA, CDR2 SQIVND (reference sequence). V lost 6 bases, J lost 4 bases, and 1 base stayed unmatched. This CDR3 has 14 residues. In DNA, the CDR3 is TGTGCCAGTAGAGGGACAGGGGGCACCGGGGAGCTGTTTTTT. This encodes CASRGTGGTGELFF.

This chain connects TRBV3-1 (or the pseudogene TRBV3-2) to TRBJ2-3, with TRBD2 as a possible D gene (6 bases). V was cut by 4 bases and J by 1 base, with 18 bases left in between. Germline V CDR1 and CDR2: LGHDT, YNNKEL (reference sequence). This CDR3 is 17 amino acids long. The chain's CDR3 is CASSRLISAGGTDTQYF. Here the CDR3 DNA reads TGTGCCAGCAGCCGTTTAATTTCAGCGGGCGGCACAGATACGCAGTATTTT.

V gene TRBV5-1 combines with J gene TRBJ1-2, with 7 bases identical to TRBD1. Germline CDR1 is SGHRS and CDR2 is YFSETQ. V was clipped by 4 bases and J by 5 bases; unmatched bases: 8. This CDR3 is 14 amino acids long. This CDR3 reads CASSPLPGQYGYTF. Written as DNA, the CDR3 is TGCGCCAGCAGCCCCCTACCGGGACAGTATGGCTACACCTTC.

The V gene is TRBV7-9, the J gene TRBJ2-2; D may be TRBD1 or TRBD2 (5 bases each). The V and J ends lost 7 bases and 2 bases respectively, with 14 bases between them. Per germline, CDR1 SEHNR and CDR2 FQNEAQ (reference sequence). The CDR3 sequence is 15 residues long. CDR3 bases: TGTGCCAGCACCCAAGAGGGGCTTAACACCGGGGAGCTGTTTTTT. It codes for CASTQEGLNTGELFF.

V usage is TRBV29-1 and J usage is TRBJ1-5; D is uncertain. Germline V lookup: CDR1 SQVTM, CDR2 ANQGSEA. Trimming stripped 4 bases from V and 0 bases from J, with 10 bases between. This CDR3 spans 14 amino acids. The CDR3 here is CSVGETHSNQPQHF. CDR3 nucleotides: TGCAGCGTTGGTGAGACACATAGCAATCAGCCCCAGCATTTT.

The sample holds a few counts of this clone. This sequence joins TRBV2 and TRBJ2-7, with a possible D match to TRBD1 (6 bases). The V and J ends lost 2 bases and 1 base respectively, with 15 bases between them. This CDR3 has 16 amino acids. Germline V gene lookup returns CDR1 SNHLY and CDR2 FYNNEI. As DNA, the CDR3 is TGTGCCAGCAGTGAAAAGTGGGACAAGACTTCCTACGAGCAGTACTTC. It translates to CASSEKWDKTSYEQYF.

The chain recombines TRBV18 with TRBJ2-3; D might be TRBD2 (6 bases). V was clipped by 6 bases and J by 5 bases, with 9 bases between them. This CDR3 contains 12 residues. CDR1 and CDR2 from the germline V gene are KGHSH and LQKENI. CDR3 region: CASSWGEDTQYF. The CDR3 DNA is TGTGCCAGCTCTTGGGGGGAAGATACGCAGTATTTT.

This chain connects TRBV3-1 (or the pseudogene TRBV3-2) to TRBJ1-1; maybe TRBD1 (5 bases). CDR3 size: 16 residues. Germline V gives CDR1 LGHDT, CDR2 YNNKEL (reference sequence). V lost 4 bases and J 5 bases, leaving 20 bases between the germline ends. The CDR3 here is CASSPLLGGEGTEAFF. CDR3 sequence (DNA): TGTGCCAGCAGCCCTTTGTTGGGGGGGGAGGGTACTGAAGCTTTCTTT.